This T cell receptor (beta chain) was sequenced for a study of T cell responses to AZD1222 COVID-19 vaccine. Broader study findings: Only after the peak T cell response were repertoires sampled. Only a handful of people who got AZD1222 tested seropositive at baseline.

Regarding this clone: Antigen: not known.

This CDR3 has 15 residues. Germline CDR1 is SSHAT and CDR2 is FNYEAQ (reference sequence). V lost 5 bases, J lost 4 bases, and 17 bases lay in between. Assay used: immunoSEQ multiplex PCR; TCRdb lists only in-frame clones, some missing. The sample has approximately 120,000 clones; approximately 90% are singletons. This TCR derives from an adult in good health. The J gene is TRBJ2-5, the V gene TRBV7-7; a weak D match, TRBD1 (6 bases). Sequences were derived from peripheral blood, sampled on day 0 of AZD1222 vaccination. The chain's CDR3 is CASSEIQGVGETQYF. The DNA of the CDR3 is TGTGCCAGCAGCGAAATACAGGGAGTAGGAGAGACCCAGTACTTC.